This T cell receptor (beta chain) is from a study of blood T cell repertoires in COVID-19. Clones were sequenced by immunoSEQ multiplex PCR, and TCRdb holds only the in-frame ones, with some missing. The data contain 350,000 to 400,000 clones, 85% to 90% of them singletons. The clonotype was recovered from a woman younger than 45 with acute COVID-19. Sequencing was carried out using PBMCs or T cells enriched from blood (not recorded which).

The DNA of the CDR3 is TGTGCCAGCAGCTCCTTCCGGCCGGAGAGGTACAATGAGCAGTTCTTC. This sequence encodes CASSSFRPERYNEQFF. The V call is TRBV7-9, the J call TRBJ2-1; D is unclear. The CDR3 runs to 16 residues. V was cut by 4 bases and J by 4 bases, with 17 bases left in between. Germline values: CDR1 SEHNR, CDR2 FQNEAQ (reference sequence). Full variable domain (missing parts from reference TRBV7-9 and TRBJ2-1): DTGVSQNPRHKITKRGQNVTFRCDPISEHNRLYWYRQTLGQGPEFLTYFQNEAQLEKSRLLSDRFSAERPKGSFSTLEIQRTEQGDSAMYLCASSSFRPERYNEQFFGPGTRLTVL.